This T cell receptor (beta chain) was recorded in a study of blood T cell repertoires in COVID-19. Germline V gene lookup returns CDR1 LGHDT and CDR2 YNNKEL (reference sequence). The CDR3 is 14 residues long. The V end lost 2 bases, the J end lost 0 bases, and 7 bases lay between the germline ends. TCRdb's table, derived via immunoSEQ multiplex PCR, lists solely in-frame clones and lacks some. The sample shows about 260,000 clones, 86% of them seen only once. The V and J genes are TRBV3-1 (or the pseudogene TRBV3-2) and TRBJ1-2, with D maybe TRBD1 (5 bases). The source of this sequence is a young man with active or convalescent COVID-19. Sequenced input: peripheral blood. The CDR3 loop reads CASSQIGANYGYTF. The DNA of the CDR3 is TGTGCCAGCAGCCAAATAGGGGCTAACTATGGCTACACCTTC.